Listed below are T cell receptor beta chains from one sample, sequenced in a study of blood T cell repertoires in COVID-19. The repertoire was sequenced with immunoSEQ multiplex PCR; TCRdb's copy has only in-frame clones and lacks some. The profile covers around 240,000 clones, with about 80% appearing a single time and about 2% taken by the ten largest. The sequencing input was peripheral blood. All receptors derive from a woman older than 75 with acute or convalescent COVID-19. The CDR3 runs from the conserved cysteine through the conserved F or W. D genes are given only for firm matches. Rows give clone size only sometimes, using once, few, many, or a class for an expanded clone.

NA	TRBV11-2	TRBD2	TRBJ2-5	CASSLVVAGGGETQYF	TGTGCCAGCAGCTTAGTTGTAGCGGGAGGTGGAGAGACCCAGTACTTC
NA	TRBV14	NA	TRBJ1-1	CASSQEGRRGTEAFF	TGTGCCAGCAGCCAAGAAGGGCGGCGGGGCACTGAAGCTTTCTTT
NA	TRBV4-3	NA	TRBJ1-5	CASSQEAGARNQPQHF	TGCGCCAGCAGCCAAGAGGCGGGGGCAAGGAATCAGCCCCAGCATTTT
NA	TRBV2	NA	TRBJ1-4	CAGGETNEKLFF	TGTGCCGGGGGGGAAACTAATGAAAAACTGTTTTTT
NA	TRBV7-9	NA	TRBJ2-3	CASSLGGGHTDTQYF	TGTGCCAGCAGCTTAGGCGGGGGACACACAGATACGCAGTATTTT
once	TRBV7-2	TRBD1	TRBJ1-2	CASSSFRDSDGYTF	TGTGCCAGCAGCTCGTTCCGGGACAGTGATGGCTACACCTTC
NA	TRBV28	TRBD1	TRBJ2-7	CASARQTGDSYEQYF	TGTGCCAGCGCCAGACAAACAGGGGATTCCTACGAGCAGTACTTC
NA	TRBV9	TRBD1	TRBJ2-1	CASSVGGQGAYEQFF	TGTGCCAGCAGCGTAGGGGGACAGGGGGCTTATGAGCAGTTCTTC
NA	TRBV11-2	TRBD1	TRBJ2-3	CASSLDRGRITDTQYF	TGTGCCAGCAGCTTGGACAGGGGGCGCATCACAGATACGCAGTATTTT
NA	TRBV7-9	NA	TRBJ2-2	CASSLVGVAGELFF	TGTGCCAGCAGCTTAGTCGGGGTAGCCGGGGAGCTGTTTTTT
once	TRBV5-1	NA	TRBJ2-7	CASSLEGLEQYF	TGCGCCAGCAGCTTGGAGGGGCTCGAGCAGTACTTC
NA	TRBV6-5	NA	TRBJ1-1	CASSIQGNTEAFF	TGTGCCAGCAGCATACAGGGGAACACTGAAGCTTTCTTT
NA	TRBV5-1	TRBD2	TRBJ2-1	CASSLRTSGGANEQFF	TGCGCCAGCAGCTTAAGGACTAGCGGGGGGGCGAATGAGCAGTTCTTC
NA	TRBV5-1	NA	TRBJ1-2	CASSLGMTGNYGYTF	TGCGCCAGCAGCTTGGGGATGACAGGAAACTATGGCTACACCTTC
NA	TRBV30	TRBD2	TRBJ2-3	CAWNLAGGGTDTQYF	TGTGCCTGGAACCTAGCGGGAGGGGGCACAGATACGCAGTATTTT
once	TRBV6-2/TRBV6-3	NA	TRBJ2-5	CASSYSSRGETQYF	TGTGCCAGCAGTTACTCGTCTAGGGGAGAGACCCAGTACTTC
few	TRBV6-5	NA	TRBJ2-7	CASRSHSYEQYF	TGTGCCAGCAGATCGCACAGCTACGAGCAGTACTTC
NA	TRBV19	NA	TRBJ2-3	CASSRWGEATDTQYF	TGTGCCAGTAGTCGGTGGGGAGAGGCCACAGATACGCAGTATTTT
NA	TRBV5-1	TRBD1	TRBJ2-7	CASSLRQGASYEQYF	TGCGCCAGCAGCCTCCGACAGGGGGCGAGCTACGAGCAGTACTTC
NA	TRBV7-2	NA	TRBJ2-1	CASSEESSYNEQFF	TGTGCCAGCAGCGAGGAAAGCTCCTACAATGAGCAGTTCTTC
NA	TRBV3-1/TRBV3-2	TRBD1	TRBJ1-6	CASSQGWGQGWSPLHF	TGTGCCAGCAGCCAGGGATGGGGACAGGGGTGGTCACCCCTCCACTTT
NA	TRBV6-5	NA	TRBJ2-2	CASQFHTGELFF	TGTGCCAGCCAATTTCACACCGGGGAGCTGTTTTTT
NA	TRBV5-4	NA	TRBJ2-1	CASSLSQGAYNEQFF	TGTGCCAGCAGCTTGTCCCAAGGAGCCTACAATGAGCAGTTCTTC
NA	TRBV30	NA	TRBJ1-1	CAWSVRGTEAFF	TGTGCCTGGAGTGTTAGGGGCACTGAAGCTTTCTTT